This TCR beta chain was identified during a study of blood T cell repertoires in COVID-19 (dated by TCRdb to the early 2020s). With respect to the entire study: Samples from collaborators originated in the United States, Italy and Spain and spanned both the acute and convalescent phases of COVID-19. The samples were drawn from the first 160 participants of the ongoing ImmuneRACE study and from roughly 1,300 subjects provided by 6 global collaborators. HLA class I and class II types, where available, came from metadata supplied by the sample provider rather than from assay-based typing. The repertoires were made available in a free public database intended to serve as a resource for research on the immune response to SARS-CoV-2. Subjects who had been exposed to COVID-19, were actively infected with it, or had recovered from it provided the deeply sampled blood TCRbeta repertoires that made up the dataset. The material from the prospective study consisted of cDNA or gDNA derived from T cells, B-cell-depleted T cells, or PBMCs. A de-identified subject ID, COVID-19 status, age in years and sex were almost always included in the sample metadata.

Trimming accounts for 1 base at V and 4 bases at J, while the number of junction bases matched to no gene is 3. According to the germline V gene, CDR1 reads LGHNA and CDR2 reads YSLEER. Measured from the cysteine to the phenylalanine, the CDR3 is 16 residues long. Only CDR3 DNA remains: 48 bases, in frame from the first base. In the case of this clone: Its antigen remains undetermined. Base quality data are lacking; no much larger clone is found one base away.

At one collaborating source in Seattle, patients were enrolled during active infection and were followed longitudinally through the course of disease. Collaborating institutions collected whole blood in K2EDTA tubes following their own protocols. Collaborator samples were shipped for TCRbeta analysis as frozen whole blood, isolated PBMCs, or DNA extracted from either sample type. Points the paper makes about the study in general: The amount of clinical and demographic metadata varied by source and participant and was provided uncurated.

The immunoSEQ Assay, a bias-controlled multiplex PCR, was used to amplify TCRbeta CDR3 regions from genomic DNA. The authors processed their data as follows. Nucleated cell counts per sample were estimated from amplification of reference gene primers within the assay. To quantify the absolute abundance of each unique TCRbeta CDR3 rearrangement, sequence reads were collapsed and filtered. For each sample, productive Simpson clonality was calculated by taking the square root of Simpson's diversity index across productive rearrangements. TCRdb's version of the immuneACCESS table is confined to in-frame rearrangements and falls short of the full clone set. An unresolved V gene accounts for under half of the shortfall where checked; the remainder is of unknown origin. For V, J and clone size, that table is used; D and trimming come from the DNA. The sample table shows more than 300,000 clones, and roughly 86% are seen once. The top ten clonotypes cover 7% to 8% of the sample.

Input material: peripheral blood. Recombination joined TRBV4-3 with TRBJ2-2; a stretch of 10 junction bases matches TRBD1. The TCR originated in a woman between 70 and 85 years old with COVID-19, enrolled during active disease. The CDR3 corresponds to CASSQATGGFTGELFF. The sequenced DNA is TGCGCCAGCAGCCAAGCGACAGGGGGCTTCACCGGGGAGCTGTTTTTT.